A selection of T cell receptor beta chains follows, all from one sample in a study of monozygotic twins with inflammatory bowel disease. TCRdb re-called the 5' RACE reads, yielding one record per CDR3 amino acid sequence without DNA. The sample table sets out some 440,000 distinct CDR3 sequences. The sample taken for sequencing was blood. These receptors all come from a human donor with ulcerative colitis or Crohn's disease, or a healthy co-twin of an affected twin (not recorded which). Each CDR3 is given with its conserved first and last residue. Fields, in order: J gene, V gene, CDR3 protein.

TRBJ2-3	TRBV7-2	CASNKGIAGRTDTQYF
TRBJ2-3	TRBV30	CAWSGGRWADTQYF
TRBJ2-5	TRBV20-1	CSARPSGGYQETQYF
TRBJ2-4	TRBV27	CASSSTGALAKNIQYF
TRBJ2-3	TRBV4-2	CASSQDASGGFTDTQYF
TRBJ2-2	TRBV9	CASSGDRFANTGELFF
TRBJ2-3	TRBV5-6	CASSLQGTRQRTHYF
TRBJ1-1	TRBV29-1	CSGDRGDTEAFF
TRBJ2-2	TRBV7-8	CASSWTGGSTGELFF
TRBJ2-1	TRBV12-3/TRBV12-4	CASSLRQGVGEQFF
TRBJ1-5	TRBV19	CASSEQGSNQPQHF
TRBJ1-4	TRBV30	CAWKDSPNEKLFF
TRBJ2-3	TRBV7-3	CASSWGAGGSTDTQYF
TRBJ2-2	TRBV11-2	CASSLGLVRLAGIGELFF
TRBJ2-1	TRBV6-5	CASSYGLAGGDNEQFF
TRBJ1-2	TRBV29-1	CSVPRTGGNYGYTF
TRBJ2-1	TRBV18	CASSAPGLAGGLNEQFF
TRBJ2-1	TRBV20-1	CSAPQTRNNEQFF
TRBJ2-1	TRBV5-4	CASSLGGATWDNEQFF
TRBJ2-7	TRBV10-2	CASTATGNREQYF
TRBJ1-3	TRBV29-1	CSGRDSSGNTIYF
TRBJ2-6	TRBV7-8	CASSFTGERPSGANVLTF
TRBJ2-7	TRBV29-1	CSVVWDRYEQYF
TRBJ1-1	TRBV4-1	CASSQVWGGGTEAFF
TRBJ2-7	TRBV20-1	CSARDIDRTYEQYF
TRBJ1-6	TRBV5-1	CASSPTADSSYNSPLHF
TRBJ2-1	TRBV4-1	CASSQENYPLSSYNEQFF
TRBJ2-3	TRBV5-1	CASGDSGGSTDTQYF
TRBJ2-7	TRBV28	CASSLTGTGNRYEQYF
TRBJ2-7	TRBV7-2	CASSLFHSYEQYF
TRBJ2-3	TRBV20-1	CSARRDYSTDTQYF
TRBJ2-1	TRBV12-3/TRBV12-4	CASTGLGGGNEQFF
TRBJ1-2	TRBV5-5	CASSFELSNGYTF
TRBJ2-3	TRBV2	CASSEAGPGVRSDTQYF
TRBJ2-1	TRBV7-3	CASSLQPGQPYNEQFF
TRBJ2-7	TRBV9	CASSVIGQGDEQYF
TRBJ2-2	TRBV20-1	CSARERGGTAITGELFF
TRBJ1-6	TRBV7-8	CASSTVSSYNSPLHF
TRBJ2-1	TRBV7-9	CASSPSGSMDEQFF
TRBJ1-5	TRBV20-1	CSARGVNSNQPQHF
TRBJ2-7	TRBV6-6	CASSFGGSDYEQYF
TRBJ1-2	TRBV5-6	CASTPDPQYHGYTF
TRBJ2-1	TRBV27	CASSLGTEGHLSNEQFF